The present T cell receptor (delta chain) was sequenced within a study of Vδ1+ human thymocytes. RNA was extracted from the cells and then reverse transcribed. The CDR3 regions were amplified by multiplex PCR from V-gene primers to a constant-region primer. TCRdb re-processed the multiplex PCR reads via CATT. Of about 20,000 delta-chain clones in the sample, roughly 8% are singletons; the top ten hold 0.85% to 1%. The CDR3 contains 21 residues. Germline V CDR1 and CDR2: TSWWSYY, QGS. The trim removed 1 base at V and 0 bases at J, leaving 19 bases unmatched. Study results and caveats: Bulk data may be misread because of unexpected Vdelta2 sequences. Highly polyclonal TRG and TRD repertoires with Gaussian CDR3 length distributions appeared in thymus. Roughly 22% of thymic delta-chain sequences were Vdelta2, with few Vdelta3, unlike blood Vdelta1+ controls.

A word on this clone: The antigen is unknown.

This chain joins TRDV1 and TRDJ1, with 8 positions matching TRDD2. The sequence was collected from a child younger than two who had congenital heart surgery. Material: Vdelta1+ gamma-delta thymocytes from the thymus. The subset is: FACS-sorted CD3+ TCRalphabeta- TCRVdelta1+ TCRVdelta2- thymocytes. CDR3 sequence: CALGEPSEPFLAHEYTDKLIF. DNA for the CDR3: TGTGCTCTTGGGGAACCCTCCGAACCCTTCCTAGCACACGAGTACACCGATAAACTCATCTTT.